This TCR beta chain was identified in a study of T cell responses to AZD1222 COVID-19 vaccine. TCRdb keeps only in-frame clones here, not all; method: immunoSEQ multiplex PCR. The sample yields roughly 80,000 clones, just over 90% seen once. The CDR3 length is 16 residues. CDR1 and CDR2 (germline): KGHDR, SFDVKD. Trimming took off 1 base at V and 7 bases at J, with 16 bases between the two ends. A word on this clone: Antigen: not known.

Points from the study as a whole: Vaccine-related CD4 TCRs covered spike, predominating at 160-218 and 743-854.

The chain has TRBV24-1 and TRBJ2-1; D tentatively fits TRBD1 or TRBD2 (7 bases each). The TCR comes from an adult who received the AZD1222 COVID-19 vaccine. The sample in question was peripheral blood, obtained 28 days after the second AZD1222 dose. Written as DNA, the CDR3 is TGTGCCACCAGTGATTTCACGACAGGGCGGGGGAATGAGCAGTTCTTC. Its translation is CATSDFTTGRGNEQFF.